The sequence of this TCR beta chain was determined in a study of CD8+CD57+ T cells in acquired aplastic anemia. Study-wide context: Reads per healthy sample averaged about 10 million (CD4+) and under 13 million (CD8+).

Study-level results: In CD8+ cells, Simpson's diversity showed no significant difference between patients and controls.

This clonotype has at least ten counts. Its antigen is not known. Looked up from germline, CDR1 is DFQATT and CDR2 is SNEGSKA (reference sequence). V trimming: 2 bases; J trimming: 4 bases; junction bases outside the gene matches: 9. This CDR3 contains 15 residues. Using genomic DNA as the template, TCR beta VDJ and CDR3 profiling was carried out. TCRdb re-analysed the reads in MiXCR, keeping a single row per CDR3 protein. The sample contains 400,000 to 450,000 distinct CDR3 sequences, about 70% of which appear only once. This rearrangement joins TRBV20-1 to TRBJ2-7, with 9 nucleotides matching TRBD1. Material: sorted CD4+, CD8+, or CD8+CD57+ T cells (not recorded which) from PBMCs. The clonotype was recovered from a human donor in good health, serving as a control. CDR3 amino acids: CSARIPGQGGYEQYF. The CDR3 bases are TGCAGTGCTAGAATCCCGGGACAGGGAGGATACGAGCAGTACTTC.